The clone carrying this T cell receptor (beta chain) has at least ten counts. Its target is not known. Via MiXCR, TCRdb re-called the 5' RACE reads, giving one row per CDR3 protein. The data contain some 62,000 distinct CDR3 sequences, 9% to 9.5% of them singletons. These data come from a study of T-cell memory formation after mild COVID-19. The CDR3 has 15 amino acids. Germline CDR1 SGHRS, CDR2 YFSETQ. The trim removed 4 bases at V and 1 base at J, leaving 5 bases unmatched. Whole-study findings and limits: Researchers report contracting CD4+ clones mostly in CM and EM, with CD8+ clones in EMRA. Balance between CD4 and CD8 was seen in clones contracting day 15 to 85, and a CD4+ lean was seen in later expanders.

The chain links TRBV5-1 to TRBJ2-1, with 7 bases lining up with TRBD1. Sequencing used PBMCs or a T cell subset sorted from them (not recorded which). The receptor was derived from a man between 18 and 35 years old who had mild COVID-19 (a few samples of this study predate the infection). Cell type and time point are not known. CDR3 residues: CASSQGVLSYNEQFF. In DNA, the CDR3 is TGCGCCAGCAGCCAGGGGGTACTATCCTACAATGAGCAGTTCTTC.